The clone carrying this T cell receptor beta chain showed up many times. Authors of the study amplified TCR beta CDR3 regions from RNA transcripts. HTBI primers drove first-round RT-PCR of the TCR CDR3. TCRdb re-derived calls from the multiplex PCR reads in MiXCR, one entry per CDR3 protein. Of about 110,000 distinct CDR3 sequences in the sample, about 16% were seen once. These data come from a study of T cells in Graves' hyperthyroidism and ophthalmopathy. At the level of the study: Peripheral blood was collected at initial diagnosis, before any treatment.

There are 12 residues in the CDR3. The V gene end was trimmed by 7 bases and the J gene end by 8 bases; junction bases not matched to a gene: 4. Germline V gene lookup returns CDR1 SNHLY and CDR2 FYNNEI. Absence of ophthalmopathy progression within 18 months defined stable Graves' hyperthyroidism. This chain joins TRBV2 and TRBJ2-3, with 9 bases that match TRBD2. Material for sequencing was blood. This sequence was found in a woman in her forties or fifties with Graves' hyperthyroidism. CDR3 amino acids: CASTVAGATQYF. CDR3 DNA sequence: TGTGCCAGCACTGTAGCGGGAGCTACGCAGTATTTT.